This T cell receptor beta chain was obtained from a study of T-cell memory formation after mild COVID-19. TCRdb fed the 5' RACE reads into MiXCR, producing one record per CDR3 protein. The sample contains roughly 170,000 distinct CDR3 sequences, about 21% of which appear only once. CDR1 and CDR2 (germline): MGHRA, YSYEKL. CDR3 length: 15 residues. Trimming took off 1 base at V and 1 base at J, with 10 bases between the two ends. Study conclusions and caveats: The authors did not confirm SARS-CoV-2 specificity of second-wave clones peaking day 37.

This clonotype has only one observation. Its antigen is undetermined. The sample taken for sequencing was PBMCs or a T cell subset sorted from them (not recorded which). The sequence derives from an adult woman who had mild COVID-19 (a few samples of this study predate the infection). Cell type and time point are not known. This chain uses TRBV4-1 with TRBJ1-1, with D tentatively TRBD1 (5 bases). The CDR3 is CASSQGQGANTEAFF. CDR3 bases: TGCGCCAGCAGCCAAGGCCAGGGAGCGAACACTGAAGCTTTCTTT.